The 5 T cell receptor beta chains presented below share a single source sample, sequenced in a study of breast tumors, draining lymph nodes, adjacent tissues (dated by TCRdb to the mid-2010s). The library was built by means of multiplex PCR. The listed sequencing device is Illumina HiSeq 2000. The raw public data were reprocessed by TCRdb itself: fastp quality trimming at Q25, MiXCR clonotype calling, in-frame beta chains only. Under each unique CDR3 protein, matching rows form one entry showing the most common genes and DNA. A total of about 130,000 distinct CDR3 sequences appear in this sample, about 20% of them only once. Over 3% of the sample comes from the top ten. Lymph node samples came from the axillary draining lymph nodes of breast cancer patients. Sequencing was performed on axillary lymph node tissue. The source is a female donor with breast cancer. Some clones in this sample may be carry-over from other donors' samples.

As for this clonotype: A much larger clone differs from this one at a single base, so this may be a read error. The chain recombines TRBV29-1 with TRBJ2-1; the D gene is possibly TRBD2 (5 bases). This CDR3 comprises 13 residues. Germline V gene lookup returns CDR1 SQVTM and CDR2 ANQGSEA. V was shortened by 6 bases and J by 6 bases, with 15 bases between the two germline ends. CDR3 sequence (DNA): TGCAGCGTCCGGACTGGCCCGATCAATGAGCAGTTCTTC. Translating gives CSVRTGPINEQFF.

This clonotype was counted many times. The chain uses TRBV20-1 and TRBJ2-7, with TRBD1 as a possible D gene (6 bases). Trimming removed 3 bases from V and 7 bases from J, with 10 bases in between. The V gene's germline CDR1 is DFQATT and CDR2 SNEGSKA (reference sequence). This CDR3 region has 11 residues. CDR3 sequence: CSASRGWEQYF. CDR3 in DNA: TGCAGTGCTAGCAGGGGATGGGAGCAGTACTTC.

This clonotype has ten or more counts. The V and J genes are TRBV7-6 and TRBJ2-1; no firm D call. The V end lost 1 base, the J end lost 5 bases, and 9 bases lay between the germline ends. The length of the CDR3 is 14 residues. The germline V gene has CDR1 SGHVS and CDR2 FNYEAQ. The CDR3 spells CASSLGNNHNEQFF. CDR3 in DNA: TGTGCCAGCAGCTTAGGTAACAATCACAATGAGCAGTTCTTC. The whole variable domain, remainder taken from reference TRBV7-6 and TRBJ2-1, is GAGVSQSPRYKVTKRGQDVALRCDPISGHVSLYWYRQALGQGPEFLTYFNYEAQQDKSGLPNDRFSAERPEGSISTLTIQRTEQRDSAMYRCASSLGNNHNEQFFGPGTRLTVL.

J is TRBJ2-2 and V is TRBV9; 7 bases map to TRBD2. The CDR3 has 16 residues. Germline CDR1 reads SGDLS; CDR2 reads YYNGEE. V lost 2 bases and J lost 8; bases outside the gene matches: 12. Here the CDR3 reads CASSVSGGGPSGELFF. The CDR3 DNA is TGTGCCAGCAGCGTTAGTGGGGGGGGACCCTCAGGGGAGCTGTTTTTT.

Ten or more counts support this clonotype. V is TRBV5-4 and J is TRBJ2-7; possible D gene TRBD1, 6 bases. Per the germline V gene, CDR1 is SGHNT and CDR2 is YYREEE (reference sequence). The CDR3 is made up of 14 amino acids. Deletions cut 1 base from V and 5 bases from J, with 13 bases between. CDR3 region: CASSLRGGPNEQYF. CDR3 bases: TGTGCCAGCAGCTTGCGAGGGGGACCTAACGAGCAGTACTTC.